One sample yielded the 15 T cell receptor beta chains listed below, sequenced in a study of T cell repertoires in cytomegalovirus infection. TCRdb called the reads again in MiXCR, with one record for every CDR3 protein. The repertoire has approximately 910,000 distinct CDR3 sequences, more than 25% of them found once; the top ten carry around an eighth. No antigen is known for these receptors. Material: cultured CD8+ T cells from PBMCs, obtained from culture after CMV antigen stimulation. These receptors were obtained from a human donor in good health (CMV status not recorded). Some clones in this sample may be carry-over from other donors' samples.

This clonotype was counted a few times. CDR3 loop: CASSLALGQGPDTQYF. CDR3 nucleotides: TGTGCCAGCAGCTTGGCCCTGGGACAGGGACCAGATACGCAGTATTTT. V is TRBV5-8 and J is TRBJ2-3, with 9 nucleotides matching TRBD1. The CDR3 extends over 16 amino acids. V dropped 0 bases and J dropped 4; count of bases not matched to a gene: 6. Per the germline V gene, CDR1 is SGHTS and CDR2 is YDEGEE.

At least ten counts were recorded for this clonotype. The V call is TRBV4-1, the J call TRBJ1-1; TRBD1 is a possible D gene (5 bases). The CDR3 loop spans 14 amino acids. Per germline, CDR1 MGHRA and CDR2 YSYEKL. V lost 0 bases and J 1 base, leaving 6 bases between the germline ends. CDR3 residues: CASSQDQGNTEAFF. The CDR3 bases are TGCGCCAGCAGCCAAGATCAGGGGAACACTGAAGCTTTCTTT.

There are a few counts of this clonotype. The V call is TRBV7-9, the J call TRBJ1-1; no definite D call. Germline CDR1 SEHNR, CDR2 FQNEAQ (reference sequence). CDR3 length: 14 amino acids. Trimming pared 11 bases from V and 1 base from J, leaving 17 bases between. As DNA, the CDR3 is TGTGCCTTTTTTACCGCCGGCAGGAACACTGAAGCTTTCTTT. Translated: CAFFTAGRNTEAFF.

The V call is TRBV28, the J call TRBJ2-7; tentative D call: TRBD1 (5 bases). CDR3 length equals 13 residues. Germline-derived CDR1 and CDR2 are MDHEN and SYDVKM. Between the trimmed V and J ends, which lost 5 bases and 3 bases, there was a span of 11 bases. The CDR3 DNA sequence: TGTGCCAGCAGTACCAGGGTCCTCTACGAGCAGTACGTC. Translating gives CASSTRVLYEQYV.

This clonotype was observed a few times. The genes are TRBV19 and TRBJ1-1, with 9 bases identical to TRBD1. There are 13 residues in the CDR3. Germline values: CDR1 LNHDA, CDR2 SQIVND (reference sequence). J lost 4 bases, V lost 6 bases, and 3 bases had no gene match. The CDR3 loop is CASREQGATEAFF. CDR3 DNA: TGTGCCAGTAGGGAACAGGGGGCCACTGAAGCTTTCTTT.

Turning to this clonotype: A read error may be the cause here, since a much bigger clone is one base away. Lacking the conserved final phenylalanine or tryptophan, this CDR3 likely reflects a read error. The chain couples TRBV7-6 to TRBJ2-1; possibly TRBD2 for D (6 bases). The ends were cut back, 2 bases at V and 6 bases at J, with 11 bases in the middle. Germline assignment: CDR1 SGHVS and CDR2 FNYEAQ. The CDR3 spans 14 residues. CDR3 amino acids: CASSLTLGGNEQFI. For the CDR3, the DNA is TGTGCCAGCAGCTTAACCCTGGGGGGCAATGAGCAGTTCATC.

This clonotype was observed a few times. The chain carries TRBV5-1 and TRBJ2-2; D is unresolved. This CDR3 has 14 residues. V dropped 5 bases and J dropped 0 bases, with 8 bases sitting between them. Germline-derived CDR1 and CDR2 are SGHRS and YFSETQ. CDR3: CASRFPANTGELFF. CDR3 bases: TGCGCCAGCAGGTTTCCCGCGAACACCGGGGAGCTGTTTTTT. Full variable domain (remainder filled in from reference TRBV5-1 and TRBJ2-2): KAGVTQTPRYLIKTRGQQVTLSCSPISGHRSVSWYQQTPGQGLQFLFEYFSETQRNKGNFPGRFSGRQFSNSRSEMNVSTLELGDSALYLCASRFPANTGELFFGEGSRLTVL.

This clonotype has just a few counts. The chain recombines TRBV6-2 or TRBV6-3 with TRBJ2-2; 7 bases align to TRBD1. With 6 bases clipped from V and 0 bases from J, the junction kept 7 bases outside the gene matches. Germline assignment: CDR1 MNHEY and CDR2 SVGEGT. The CDR3 is 16 residues long. CDR3: CASSLQGRSNTGELFF. CDR3 coding DNA: TGTGCCAGCAGCCTACAGGGGCGGTCGAACACCGGGGAGCTGTTTTTT.

The chain carries TRBV6-1 and TRBJ1-6; D is possibly TRBD1 (6 bases). Germline CDR1 reads MNHNS; CDR2 reads SASEGT. V lost 7 bases to trimming and J lost 7 bases, with 17 bases between them. CDR3 size: 15 residues. The CDR3 sequence is CASKSRDIDNSPLHF. CDR3 DNA sequence: TGTGCCAGCAAGAGCCGGGACATAGACAATTCACCCCTCCACTTT.

There are a few counts of this clonotype. The rearrangement uses TRBV19 and TRBJ2-1; D is tentatively TRBD1 or TRBD2 (5 bases each). CDR3 length: 15 amino acids. The germline V gene has CDR1 LNHDA and CDR2 SQIVND (reference sequence). V dropped 5 bases and J dropped 2 bases, with 13 bases sitting between them. The CDR3 region is CASSLGDLPYNEQFF. CDR3 sequence (DNA): TGTGCCAGTAGTCTGGGGGACCTTCCCTACAATGAGCAGTTCTTC.

This clonotype was picked up many times. The V call is TRBV6-1, the J call TRBJ2-1; tentative D call: TRBD2 (6 bases). CDR3 length: 17 amino acids. CDR1 and CDR2 (germline): MNHNS, SASEGT. V was pared by 5 bases and J by 0 bases, with 17 bases between. The CDR3 coding sequence is TGTGCCAGCAGTCCAACTAGCCCCCGGAGCTCCTACAATGAGCAGTTCTTC. It yields the protein CASSPTSPRSSYNEQFF.

This clonotype appeared a few times. The chain carries TRBV6-5 and TRBJ1-1; no clear D. Between the trimmed V and J ends, which lost 0 bases and 7 bases, there was a span of 15 bases. Germline V gene sequence: CDR1 MNHEY, CDR2 SVGAGI. This CDR3 has 15 residues. CDR3 in DNA: TGTGCCAGCAGTTACTCGTGGGATAGCGTTGATGAAGCTTTCTTT. This translates into CASSYSWDSVDEAFF.

In this sample, this clonotype turned up once. The chain recombines TRBV19 with TRBJ1-4; D is unclear. V lost 7 bases and J lost 0, with 9 bases in between. The germline V gene has CDR1 LNHDA and CDR2 SQIVND (reference sequence). There are 14 residues in the CDR3. The CDR3 loop is CASTSSSTNEKLFF. The DNA for the CDR3 is TGTGCCAGTACTTCCAGTTCAACTAATGAAAAACTGTTTTTT.

The genes are TRBV19 and TRBJ1-1, with D possibly TRBD1 on 5 matching bases. The CDR3 extends over 17 amino acids. Germline assignment: CDR1 LNHDA and CDR2 SQIVND (reference sequence). V was shortened by 9 bases and J by 4 bases, with 27 bases between the two germline ends. The CDR3 loop is CASDLDLSGRMGTEAFF. CDR3 coding DNA: TGTGCCAGCGACCTTGACCTCTCAGGGAGGATGGGCACTGAAGCTTTCTTT.

This chain joins TRBV15 and TRBJ1-4; possible D gene TRBD1, 5 bases. The CDR3 loop spans 14 amino acids. Germline CDR1 LNHNV, CDR2 YYDKDF (reference sequence). Trimming removed 5 bases from V and 5 bases from J, with 12 bases in between. CDR3 sequence (DNA): TGTGCCACCAGCCTCGGGGGGGGGAATGAAAAACTGTTTTTT. As protein: CATSLGGGNEKLFF.